Listed here are 11 T cell receptor beta chains from one sample, sequenced in a study of blood T cells in healthy people across ages. Next came a second PCR, run for roughly 6 to 11 cycles, which used a sample-barcoded 5' primer along with a J-beta primer mix. Using its own MiXCR run on the 5' RACE reads, TCRdb lists one record per CDR3 protein. The data contain fewer than 2 million distinct CDR3 sequences, about 39% of them singletons. The sample consisted of blood. The receptors come from a human donor in good health.

This clonotype was detected only a few times. This chain joins TRBV10-3 and TRBJ2-3; D ambiguous. The V gene's germline CDR1 is ENHRY and CDR2 SYGVKD. This CDR3 spans 17 amino acids. Trimming pared 2 bases from V and 0 bases from J, leaving 15 bases between. Here the CDR3 reads CAISEVGDLTSTDTQYF. The CDR3, as DNA: TGTGCCATCAGTGAGGTGGGCGACCTTACTAGCACAGATACGCAGTATTTT.

This clonotype was seen only a few times. This chain connects TRBV6-5 to TRBJ2-3; tentatively, D is TRBD2 (5 bases). The germline gives CDR1 MNHEY, CDR2 SVGAGI. The CDR3 has 16 amino acids. With 8 bases removed from V and 1 base from J, the gap between germline ends came to 19 bases. CDR3 in amino acids: CASSPKADFRTDTQYF. The CDR3 DNA follows: TGTGCCAGCTCACCGAAGGCGGACTTCCGCACAGATACGCAGTATTTT.

This clonotype was recorded a few times. This sequence joins TRBV4-3 and TRBJ1-2; unclear D gene. V dropped 4 bases and J dropped 4 bases, with 16 bases sitting between them. The germline V gene encodes CDR1 LGHNA and CDR2 YSLEER. This CDR3 comprises 15 residues. CDR3 bases: TGCGCCAGCAGCCTTCGATTGGGCAGTAGCTATGGCTACACCTTC. This encodes CASSLRLGSSYGYTF.

The V call is TRBV5-1, the J call TRBJ2-5; D unresolved. The CDR3 has 16 amino acids. Germline CDR1 is SGHRS and CDR2 is YFSETQ. V gave up 0 bases and J gave up 0 bases, with 12 bases separating them. The CDR3 protein is CASSLAGPMYQETQYF. As DNA, the CDR3 is TGCGCCAGCAGCTTGGCCGGCCCGATGTACCAAGAGACCCAGTACTTC.

This clonotype came up a few times. The chain carries TRBV28 and TRBJ2-7; unclear D gene. The V end lost 5 bases, the J end lost 3 bases, and 14 bases lay between the germline ends. This CDR3 has 14 residues. Germline loops: CDR1 MDHEN, CDR2 SYDVKM. The CDR3 spells CASSLTGMLYEQYF. DNA for the CDR3: TGTGCCAGCAGTCTCACCGGTATGCTCTACGAGCAGTACTTC.

V is TRBV20-1 and J is TRBJ1-1; a possible D gene is TRBD1 (5 bases). Trimming removed 1 base from V and 6 bases from J, with 12 bases in between. CDR3 size: 13 residues. Looked up from germline, CDR1 is DFQATT and CDR2 is SNEGSKA (reference sequence). CDR3 sequence: CSARVPGTAEAFF. For the CDR3, the DNA is TGCAGTGCTAGAGTCCCAGGGACGGCTGAAGCTTTCTTT.

To note about this clonotype: Just one base apart from a much larger clone, this may be a read error. The chain combines TRBV18 with TRBJ2-1, with 8 bases aligning to TRBD2. There are 13 residues in the CDR3. V gave up 4 bases and J gave up 8 bases; unmatched junction bases: 4. Germline loops: CDR1 KGHSH, CDR2 LQKENI. DNA for the CDR3: TGTGCCAGCTCACTGCGGGGGGAGGATGAGCAGTTCTTC. This encodes CASSLRGEDEQFF. Variable domain in full (rest from reference TRBV18 and TRBJ2-1): NAGVMQNPRHLVRRRGQEARLRCSPMKGHSHVYWYRQLPEEGLKFMVYLQKENIIDESGMPKERFSAEFPKEGPSILRIQQVVRGDSAAYFCASSLRGEDEQFFGPGTRLTVL.

This clonotype was observed a few times. The V and J genes are TRBV4-3 and TRBJ2-1; 9 nucleotides align to TRBD1. Germline V CDR1 and CDR2: LGHNA, YSLEER. The CDR3 covers 18 residues. Trimming cost V 0 bases and J 3 bases; bases outside gene matches: 9. In DNA, the CDR3 is TGCGCCAGCAGCCAAGACAGTCCCTTGGGACAGGGCTACAATGAGCAGTTCTTC. Protein product: CASSQDSPLGQGYNEQFF.

This clonotype was found a few times. The genes are TRBV7-9 and TRBJ2-6, with D hard to call. This CDR3 is 16 amino acids long. V was pared by 6 bases and J by 2 bases, with 14 bases between. CDR1 is SEHNR, CDR2 FQNEAQ, per germline (reference sequence). CDR3 sequence reads: CASSFTLGAGANVLTF. Written as DNA, the CDR3 is TGTGCCAGCAGTTTCACTCTAGGAGCTGGGGCCAACGTCCTGACTTTC.

This clonotype turned up a few times. The chain has TRBV4-3 and TRBJ2-7; tentatively, D is TRBD2 (6 bases). V was shortened by 0 bases and J by 4 bases, with 13 bases between the two germline ends. The CDR3 spans 15 residues. The germline gives CDR1 LGHNA, CDR2 YSLEER. This chain's CDR3 is CASSQDYFGGYEQYF. Here the CDR3 DNA reads TGCGCCAGCAGCCAAGATTATTTCGGGGGTTACGAGCAGTACTTC.

The CDR3 protein is CASSVAGGIYNEQYF. CDR3 DNA sequence: TGTGCCAGCAGCGTAGCGGGGGGGATATACAATGAGCAGTACTTC. This rearrangement joins TRBV9 to TRBJ2-1; 8 bases are shared with TRBD2. The better agreement between TRBJ2-7 and the DNA end casts doubt on the J call. The CDR3 is made up of 15 amino acids. Germline-derived CDR1 and CDR2 are SGDLS and YYNGEE.